The 15 T cell receptor beta chains below come from one sample, sequenced in a study of blood T cell repertoires in COVID-19. Measured with immunoSEQ multiplex PCR; TCRdb has only the in-frame clones, and not every one. The table lists around 270,000 clones, about nine tenths of them singletons, with approximately 9.8% in the top ten. The source material was peripheral blood. The receptors were gathered from a man aged 35 to 55 who had recovered from COVID-19.

The chain recombines TRBV7-2 with TRBJ2-5; a possible D gene is TRBD2 (5 bases). This CDR3 comprises 12 residues. Per germline, CDR1 SGHTA and CDR2 FQGNSA. Trimming took off 10 bases at V and 0 bases at J, with 9 bases between the two ends. The CDR3 region has the DNA TGTGCCATCTCGGACTACCAAGAGACCCAGTACTTC. Amino acid sequence: CAISDYQETQYF. Using reference TRBV7-2 and TRBJ2-5 for the parts outside the CDR3, the full variable domain is GAGVSQSPSNKVTEKGKDVELRCDPISGHTALYWYRQSLGQGLEFLIYFQGNSAPDKSGLPSDRFSAERTGGSVSTLTIQRTQQEDSAVYLCAISDYQETQYFGPGTRLLVL.

The genes are TRBV11-3 and TRBJ2-6; D unclear. Per germline, CDR1 SGHNT and CDR2 YENEEA. CDR3 length: 14 amino acids. V shed 5 bases and J shed 0 bases, with 5 bases lying between them. The CDR3 spells CASSLSSGANVLTF. CDR3 sequence (DNA): TGTGCCAGCAGCCTAAGCTCTGGGGCCAACGTCCTGACTTTC.

The V gene is TRBV15, the J gene TRBJ2-1, with D unresolved. V was clipped by 1 base and J by 6 bases, with 10 bases between them. Germline loops: CDR1 LNHNV, CDR2 YYDKDF (reference sequence). The CDR3 is 14 amino acids. The CDR3 loop is CATSRVVSGNEQFF. In DNA, the CDR3 is TGTGCCACCAGCAGAGTGGTTTCGGGCAATGAGCAGTTCTTC.

This clone has more than one count but fewer than ten. The genes are TRBV3-1 (or the pseudogene TRBV3-2) and TRBJ2-1; TRBD2 aligns across 11 bases. Germline V CDR1 and CDR2: LGHDT, YNNKEL (reference sequence). The CDR3 covers 15 residues. After removal of 1 base from V and 6 bases from J, the junction contained 2 bases not matched to a gene. Here the CDR3 reads CASSQVLAGGNEQFF. Here the CDR3 DNA reads TGTGCCAGCAGCCAAGTTCTAGCGGGAGGCAATGAGCAGTTCTTC.

The sample holds a few counts of this clone. CDR3 coding DNA: TGTGCCAGCAGCTTAGCGGGGCGGCCCGTCGACACCGGGGAGCTGTTTTTT. This codes for CASSLAGRPVDTGELFF. The genes are TRBV7-9 and TRBJ2-2; a possible D gene is TRBD1 (5 bases). CDR1 and CDR2 from the germline V gene are SEHNR and FQNEAQ (reference sequence). The CDR3 consists of 17 residues. V was cut by 0 bases and J by 3 bases, with 14 bases left in between. Full variable domain (rest looked up from reference TRBV7-9 and TRBJ2-2): DTGVSQNPRHKITKRGQNVTFRCDPISEHNRLYWYRQTLGQGPEFLTYFQNEAQLEKSRLLSDRFSAERPKGSFSTLEIQRTEQGDSAMYLCASSLAGRPVDTGELFFGEGSRLTVL.

This clone appeared once. The chain recombines TRBV4-1 with TRBJ2-7; 8 nucleotides align to TRBD2. Germline V gene lookup returns CDR1 MGHRA and CDR2 YSYEKL. Trimming cost V 4 bases and J 6 bases; bases outside gene matches: 11. The CDR3 runs 15 residues. The CDR3 region has the DNA TGCGCCAGCAGCCTCATCGGCCTAGCGGGCATCGAGCAGTACTTC. Translated: CASSLIGLAGIEQYF.

The chain's CDR3 is CASSLGGARSGANVLTF. The DNA of the CDR3 is TGCGCCAGCAGCCTTGGGGGCGCTAGGTCTGGGGCCAACGTCCTGACTTTC. The gene calls are TRBV5-1 and TRBJ2-6; tentative D call: TRBD1 (6 bases). Between the trimmed V and J ends, which lost 4 bases and 1 base, there was a span of 15 bases. The CDR3 has 17 residues. CDR1 SGHRS and CDR2 YFSETQ come from the germline V gene. Using reference TRBV5-1 and TRBJ2-6 for the parts outside the CDR3, the full variable domain is KAGVTQTPRYLIKTRGQQVTLSCSPISGHRSVSWYQQTPGQGLQFLFEYFSETQRNKGNFPGRFSGRQFSNSRSEMNVSTLELGDSALYLCASSLGGARSGANVLTFGAGSRLTVL.

As to this clone: At one end the junction does not follow the germline gene, possibly because of a read error. This rearrangement joins TRBV19 to TRBJ1-2; D gene unclear. In germline, CDR1 is LNHDA, CDR2 SQIVND (reference sequence). This CDR3 has 11 residues. The CDR3 sequence: CASSMALRNAF. CDR3 in DNA: TGTGCCAGTAGTATGGCCCTCCGAAACGCCTTC.

V and J are TRBV7-9 and TRBJ1-2; D not certain. The CDR3 loop spans 13 amino acids. Between the trimmed V and J ends, which lost 3 bases and 2 bases, there was a span of 7 bases. Germline-derived CDR1 and CDR2 are SEHNR and FQNEAQ (reference sequence). CDR3 DNA sequence: TGTGCCAGCAGCTTGAGCACCAACTATGGCTACACCTTC. It encodes CASSLSTNYGYTF.

CDR3 amino acids: CASSWGQGVTGELFF. DNA for the CDR3: TGTGCCAGCAGCTGGGGCCAGGGGGTCACCGGGGAGCTGTTTTTT. The J gene is TRBJ2-2, the V gene TRBV11-2; 7 bases align to TRBD1. V lost 4 bases, J lost 4 bases, and 6 bases stayed unmatched. The CDR3 has 15 residues. The germline CDR1 and CDR2 sequences are SGHAT and FQNNGV. Full variable domain (remainder filled in from reference TRBV11-2 and TRBJ2-2): EAGVAQSPRYKIIEKRQSVAFWCNPISGHATLYWYQQILGQGPKLLIQFQNNGVVDDSQLPKDRFSAERLKGVDSTLKIQPAKLEDSAVYLCASSWGQGVTGELFFGEGSRLTVL.

This CDR3 is CASSYKRGGRGTDTQYF. The DNA of the CDR3 is TGTGCCAGCAGTTATAAGCGGGGGGGCCGAGGTACAGATACGCAGTATTTT. The chain has TRBV6-2 or TRBV6-3 and TRBJ2-3; 10 bases are shared with TRBD2. CDR3 size: 17 residues. J was trimmed by 3 bases and V by 3 bases; bases with no gene match: 9. Germline V CDR1 and CDR2: MNHEY, SVGEGT.

V gene TRBV6-2 or TRBV6-3 combines with J gene TRBJ1-1, with D possibly being TRBD1 (6 bases). CDR1 is MNHEY, CDR2 SVGEGT, per germline. V was pared by 5 bases and J by 6 bases, with 22 bases between. CDR3 size: 16 residues. Here the CDR3 DNA reads TGTGCCAGCAGTCTCTTTTTACAGGGTAGGGGCGCTGAAGCTTTCTTT. Translating gives CASSLFLQGRGAEAFF.

V is TRBV5-4 and J is TRBJ2-7; D perhaps matches TRBD2 (5 bases). CDR1 and CDR2 from the germline V gene are SGHNT and YYREEE (reference sequence). V lost 1 base and J 5 bases, leaving 16 bases between the germline ends. This CDR3 region has 15 residues. The CDR3 protein is CASSLPGLARDEQYF. The CDR3 DNA is TGTGCCAGCAGCTTGCCCGGGCTAGCTAGGGACGAGCAGTACTTC. The full variable domain, with the rest looked up from reference TRBV5-4 and TRBJ2-7, is ETGVTQSPTHLIKTRGQQVTLRCSSQSGHNTVSWYQQALGQGPQFIFQYYREEENGRGNFPPRFSGLQFPNYSSELNVNALELDDSALYLCASSLPGLARDEQYFGPGTRLTVT.

J is TRBJ2-3 and V is TRBV10-3, with a weak D call TRBD2 (6 bases). V dropped 6 bases and J dropped 6 bases, with 19 bases sitting between them. The CDR3 totals 15 residues. Germline CDR1 and CDR2: ENHRY and SYGVKD. CDR3 nucleotides: TGTGCCATCAGAACCCGGGACTTGCTCGATGATACGCAGTATTTT. Amino acid sequence: CAIRTRDLLDDTQYF.

This clone was recorded only once. The gene calls are TRBV2 and TRBJ2-5; 9 bases fit TRBD2. The CDR3 is 16 residues long. Germline CDR1 reads SNHLY; CDR2 reads FYNNEI. The trim removed 4 bases at V and 1 base at J, leaving 7 bases unmatched. The CDR3 here is CASSVGLAGTQETQYF. The DNA for the CDR3 is TGTGCCAGCAGTGTCGGGCTAGCGGGGACCCAAGAGACCCAGTACTTC.